One sample yielded the 10 T cell receptor beta chains listed below, sequenced in a study of spatial heterogeneity in lung cancer (dated by TCRdb to the late 2010s). This specimen's time point label, per the study, means: blood taken at disease recurrence. For TCR sequencing, whole RNA was extracted from tumor and nontumor lung tissue, or from cryopreserved PBMC samples, and no cell sorting was done. Library construction relied on 5' RACE. The sequencing machine was a NextSeq 500. TCRdb reworked the public reads: Q25 trimming with fastp, MiXCR clone assembly, productive beta chains retained. Rows matching on CDR3 protein sequence are summarized as one entry with the most common DNA and genes. This sample comprises 8,000 to 10,000 distinct CDR3 sequences, roughly 3.5% of them detected only once. Of the sample, roughly 18% is held by the ten largest clones. The source material was PBMCs, sampled at recurrence. The origin of the receptors is a female donor with early-stage non-small cell lung cancer.

The table lists this clonotype with many counts. This beta chain is a stray read from a library made for alpha chains; its abundance is not meaningful. This chain connects TRBV18 to TRBJ2-1; maybe TRBD2 (7 bases). V shed 2 bases and J shed 8 bases, with 13 bases lying between them. There are 14 residues in the CDR3. Per germline, CDR1 KGHSH and CDR2 LQKENI. The DNA for the CDR3 is TGTGCCAGCTCACCAGGTGGGGGGGCGCATGAGCAGTTCTTC. Translating it yields CASSPGGGAHEQFF.

By sample share, this clonotype is medium-sized. The library was built for alpha chains, so this beta chain is an off-target read and its size means little. The genes are TRBV9 and TRBJ1-3; a possible D gene is TRBD1 (5 bases). With 4 bases removed from V and 2 bases from J, the gap between germline ends came to 19 bases. The germline V gene has CDR1 SGDLS and CDR2 YYNGEE. This CDR3 has 17 residues. The CDR3 region is CASSLPAGGTAGNTIYF. The DNA for the CDR3 is TGTGCCAGCAGCTTACCCGCGGGGGGTACTGCTGGAAACACCATATATTTT.

Comment on this clonotype: The junction does not match germline at one end; this may be a read error. Within a library made for alpha chains, this beta chain is off target, and its count is uninformative. The chain recombines TRBV3-1 with TRBJ2-5, with 7 positions matching TRBD1. Germline loops: CDR1 LGHDT, CDR2 YNNKEL (reference sequence). The CDR3 extends over 15 amino acids. CDR3 coding DNA: TGTGCCAGCAGCCAAATGGCGACAGGGCAAGAGTCCCAGTACTTC. Residues: CASSQMATGQESQYF.

At least ten counts were recorded for this clonotype. This beta chain is an unintended read in a library built for alpha chains; its size means little. The J gene is TRBJ2-3, the V gene TRBV28; D is perhaps TRBD2 (6 bases). This CDR3 spans 15 amino acids. Germline CDR1 MDHEN, CDR2 SYDVKM. V lost 7 bases, J lost 5 bases, and 19 bases lay in between. The CDR3: CASTLGTSGVDTQYF. The CDR3 nucleotides read TGTGCCAGCACCCTGGGGACCTCGGGGGTAGATACGCAGTATTTT.

Notes on this clonotype: This beta chain is off target for a library built for alpha chains, so its abundance means little. V usage is TRBV3-1 and J usage is TRBJ1-1, with D possibly being TRBD1 (5 bases). From germline, CDR1 is LGHDT and CDR2 YNNKEL (reference sequence). V lost 4 bases, J lost 4 bases, and 13 bases lay in between. The CDR3 is 14 amino acids. The CDR3 region has the DNA TGTGCCAGCAGCCTCCAGGGCATGGGCACTGAAGCTTTCTTT. It is translated as CASSLQGMGTEAFF.

This clonotype came up many times. Little can be read into the size of this beta chain, an off-target read in a library designed for alpha chains. The J gene is TRBJ1-1, the V gene TRBV29-1; perhaps TRBD1 as D (5 bases). The CDR3 has 15 residues. The V end lost 5 bases, the J end lost 0 bases, and 16 bases lay between the germline ends. The germline gives CDR1 SQVTM, CDR2 ANQGSEA. CDR3 nucleotides: TGCAGCGTTCTCACCCGTCGGACATTGAACACTGAAGCTTTCTTT. It encodes CSVLTRRTLNTEAFF.

This clonotype was counted ten times or more. This beta chain appears as a stray read in a library generated for alpha chains; its size is not informative. The gene calls are TRBV11-2 and TRBJ2-5, with TRBD1 identical over 7 bases. This CDR3 has 15 residues. With 6 bases clipped from V and 4 bases from J, the junction kept 11 bases outside the gene matches. Germline V gene sequence: CDR1 SGHAT, CDR2 FQNNGV. CDR3: CASRRPTGVGETQYF. The CDR3, as DNA: TGTGCCAGCAGACGTCCTACAGGGGTCGGAGAGACCCAGTACTTC.

The sample holds many counts of this clonotype. Little can be read into the size of this beta chain, an off-target read in a library designed for alpha chains. The chain combines TRBV20-1 with TRBJ1-5, with D possibly matching TRBD1 (5 bases). This CDR3 has 15 amino acids. V was clipped by 0 bases and J by 1 base, with 10 bases between them. The germline gives CDR1 DFQATT, CDR2 SNEGSKA (reference sequence). Here the CDR3 DNA reads TGCAGTGCTAGAGATCGGGAGGGGAGCAATCAGCCCCAGCATTTT. Amino acid sequence: CSARDREGSNQPQHF.

This clonotype appeared many times. This beta chain represents an off-target read in a library built for alpha chains; its size is of limited meaning. The V and J genes are TRBV11-3 and TRBJ1-1; D not certain. V was shortened by 1 base and J by 1 base, with 16 bases between the two germline ends. The CDR3 consists of 17 residues. Looked up from germline, CDR1 is SGHNT and CDR2 is YENEEA. DNA of the CDR3: TGTGCCAGCAGCTTAGGCCGCCGTGGGAGCAGGAACACTGAAGCTTTCTTT. This gives the protein CASSLGRRGSRNTEAFF.

This clonotype is medium-sized (0.01 to 0.1%) by share. A library made for alpha chains picked up this beta chain off target, so its size means little. The CDR3: CASSQRQGITGELFF. The CDR3 DNA reads TGTGCCAGCAGCCAAAGACAGGGGATCACCGGGGAGCTGTTTTTT. The chain combines TRBV14 with TRBJ2-2, with TRBD1 identical over 8 bases. The CDR3 is 15 amino acids. The trim removed 2 bases at V and 4 bases at J, leaving 3 bases unmatched. Per germline, CDR1 SGHDN and CDR2 FVKESK.